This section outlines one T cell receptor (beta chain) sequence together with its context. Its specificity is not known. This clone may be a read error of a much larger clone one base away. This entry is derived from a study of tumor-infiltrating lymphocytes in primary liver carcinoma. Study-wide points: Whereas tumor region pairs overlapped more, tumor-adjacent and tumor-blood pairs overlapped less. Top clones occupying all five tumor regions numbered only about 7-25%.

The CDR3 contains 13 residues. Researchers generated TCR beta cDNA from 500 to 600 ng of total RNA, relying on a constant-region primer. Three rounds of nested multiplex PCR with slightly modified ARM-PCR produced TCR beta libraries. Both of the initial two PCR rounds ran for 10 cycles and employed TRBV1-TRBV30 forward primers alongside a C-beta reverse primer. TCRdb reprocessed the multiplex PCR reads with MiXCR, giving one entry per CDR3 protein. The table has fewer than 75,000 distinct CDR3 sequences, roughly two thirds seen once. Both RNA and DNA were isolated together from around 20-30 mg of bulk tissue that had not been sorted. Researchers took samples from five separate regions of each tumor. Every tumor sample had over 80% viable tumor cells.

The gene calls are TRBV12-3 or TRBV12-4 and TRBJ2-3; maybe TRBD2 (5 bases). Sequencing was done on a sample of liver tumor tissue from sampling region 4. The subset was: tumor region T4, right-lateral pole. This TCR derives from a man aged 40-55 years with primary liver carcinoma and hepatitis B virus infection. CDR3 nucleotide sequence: TGTGCCAGCAGTCCACTTTGGGGAGATACGCTGTATTTT. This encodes CASSPLWGDTLYF.